The 17 T cell receptor beta chains reported below all come from one sample, sequenced in a study of T cell responses to AZD1222 COVID-19 vaccine. Clones were read by immunoSEQ multiplex PCR, and TCRdb kept only the in-frame ones, dropping some. The profile shows 110,000 or so clones, roughly 91% of them singletons. Source: peripheral blood, taken on day 0 of AZD1222 vaccination. The receptors come from an adult in good health.

The rearrangement uses TRBV15 and TRBJ2-3, with TRBD2 matching 7 bases. The V gene end was trimmed by 1 base and the J gene end by 5 bases; junction bases not matched to a gene: 9. Germline loops: CDR1 LNHNV, CDR2 YYDKDF (reference sequence). CDR3 length equals 16 residues. CDR3 region: CATSRVGRPGGDTQYF. CDR3 sequence (DNA): TGTGCCACCAGCAGAGTAGGGCGGCCGGGGGGAGATACGCAGTATTTT.

This rearrangement joins TRBV5-1 to TRBJ2-3; D gene ambiguous. CDR1 and CDR2 from the germline V gene are SGHRS and YFSETQ. This CDR3 is built from 14 residues. Trimming left V 4 bases short and J 5 bases short, with 14 bases between. The CDR3: CASSLRSLGDTQYF. DNA for the CDR3: TGCGCCAGCAGCCTACGTTCACTGGGAGATACGCAGTATTTT.

The chain employs TRBV19 and TRBJ1-1, with D possibly matching TRBD1 (6 bases). V lost 5 bases and J 2 bases, leaving 21 bases between the germline ends. The CDR3 sequence is 17 residues long. CDR1 LNHDA and CDR2 SQIVND come from the germline V gene (reference sequence). CDR3 amino acids: CASSGGNRVDLNTEAFF. The DNA for the CDR3 is TGTGCCAGTAGTGGGGGGAACAGGGTGGACTTAAACACTGAAGCTTTCTTT.

The V and J genes are TRBV7-3 and TRBJ2-1, with 12 bases that match TRBD2. Germline CDR1 and CDR2: SGHTA and FQGTGA. CDR3 length equals 16 residues. Unmatched junction bases numbered 6, after V lost 5 bases and J lost 4 bases. In nucleotides, the CDR3 is TGTGCCAGCAGCGTGGGGACTAGCGGGCCTTACAATGAGCAGTTCTTC. Protein sequence: CASSVGTSGPYNEQFF.

V and J are TRBV30 and TRBJ2-6; D is perhaps TRBD1 (5 bases). V was clipped by 3 bases and J by 4 bases, with 22 bases between them. Germline V gene data show CDR1 as GTSNPN and CDR2 as SVGIG (reference sequence). The CDR3 spans 18 residues. CDR3 protein: CAWSPLGVIRAGANVLTF. CDR3 sequence (DNA): TGTGCCTGGAGCCCGCTAGGGGTGATAAGGGCCGGGGCCAACGTCCTGACTTTC.

The chain employs TRBV12-1 and TRBJ1-5. TRBV12-1 is a documented pseudogene. The CDR3 has 17 residues. Here the CDR3 reads CASSFYGGGGAGQPQHF. As DNA, the CDR3 is TGTGCCAGCAGCTTTTACGGCGGTGGGGGGGCAGGACAGCCCCAGCATTTT.

CDR3 bases: TGCAGTGCTAGGTTGGGAGACAGCACGTATTTT. Translating it yields CSARLGDSTYF. The chain recombines TRBV20-1 with TRBJ2-3, with D possibly being TRBD1 or TRBD2 (5 bases each). There are 11 residues in the CDR3. V lost 3 bases to trimming and J lost 14 bases, with 15 bases between them. Germline CDR1 DFQATT, CDR2 SNEGSKA (reference sequence).

The rearrangement joins TRBV7-8 to TRBJ2-7; the match to TRBD2 covers 7 bases. Germline V CDR1 and CDR2: SGHVS, FQNEAQ. V shed 2 bases and J 3 bases; nucleotides not matched to a gene: 7. This CDR3 is 15 amino acids long. The CDR3 sequence: CASSLSRREDYEQYF. The CDR3 nucleotides read TGTGCCAGCAGCTTATCGCGACGGGAGGACTACGAGCAGTACTTC.

V is TRBV4-1 and J is TRBJ1-5; possibly TRBD1 for D (5 bases). This CDR3 contains 16 residues. Germline-derived CDR1 and CDR2 are MGHRA and YSYEKL. Trimming took off 1 base at V and 4 bases at J, with 14 bases between the two ends. CDR3 region: CASSQVMGPRNQPQHF. The CDR3 region has the DNA TGCGCCAGCAGCCAAGTCATGGGGCCGCGGAATCAGCCCCAGCATTTT.

CDR3 sequence: CASSLYTEAFF. The CDR3 nucleotides read TGTGCCAGCAGCTTGTACACTGAAGCTTTCTTT. This chain links TRBV11-2 with TRBJ1-1; no firm D call. In germline, CDR1 is SGHAT, CDR2 FQNNGV. CDR3 size: 11 residues. V was shortened by 3 bases and J by 3 bases, with 2 bases between the two germline ends.

The V call is TRBV12-3 or TRBV12-4, the J call TRBJ1-5; perhaps TRBD1 as D (5 bases). Trimming cost V 6 bases and J 9 bases, with 15 bases left between them. This CDR3 is built from 13 residues. This CDR3 reads CASRTQGEAPQHF. The CDR3 DNA reads TGTGCCAGCAGGACCCAGGGTGAAGCGCCCCAGCATTTT.

The chain carries TRBV7-2 and TRBJ2-3, with 9 bases that match TRBD2. The V gene end was trimmed by 3 bases and the J gene end by 11 bases; junction bases not matched to a gene: 9. Germline CDR1 SGHTA, CDR2 FQGNSA. The CDR3 sequence is 14 residues long. In DNA, the CDR3 is TGTGCCAGCAGCTTTCTATATAGCGGGAGAGGGCAGTATTTT. Its protein is CASSFLYSGRGQYF. The entire variable domain, with the rest obtained from reference TRBV7-2 and TRBJ2-3, is as follows: GAGVSQSPSNKVTEKGKDVELRCDPISGHTALYWYRQSLGQGLEFLIYFQGNSAPDKSGLPSDRFSAERTGGSVSTLTIQRTQQEDSAVYLCASSFLYSGRGQYFGPGTRLTVL.

This chain uses TRBV25-1 with TRBJ2-7, with 7 nucleotides matching TRBD1. J gave up 2 bases and V 7 bases, and 11 bases lay outside the gene matches. The CDR3 runs 15 residues. Germline V gene lookup returns CDR1 MGHDK and CDR2 SYGVNS. This CDR3 is CASIKGTESPYEQYF. The CDR3 DNA is TGTGCCAGCATAAAAGGGACAGAATCCCCCTACGAGCAGTACTTC.

This chain joins TRBV9 and TRBJ1-4, with a weak D call TRBD1 (5 bases). The V gene lost 6 bases and the J gene lost 11 bases, with 20 bases spanning the gap. From germline, CDR1 is SGDLS and CDR2 YYNGEE. The CDR3 spans 14 residues. CDR3 loop: CASTSGTPLRKLFF. The CDR3, as DNA: TGTGCCAGCACGTCCGGGACCCCCCTTCGGAAACTGTTTTTT. The full variable domain, completed using reference TRBV9 and TRBJ1-4, is DSGVTQTPKHLITATGQRVTLRCSPRSGDLSVYWYQQSLDQGLQFLIQYYNGEERAKGNILERFSAQQFPDLHSELNLSSLELGDSALYFCASTSGTPLRKLFFGSGTQLSVL.

The rearrangement uses TRBV24-1 and TRBJ1-5; no definite D call. Germline V lookup: CDR1 KGHDR, CDR2 SFDVKD. Trimming cost V 2 bases and J 5 bases, with 6 bases left between them. The CDR3 runs to 13 residues. The CDR3 is CATSDSSDQPQHF. CDR3 nucleotide sequence: TGTGCCACCAGTGATTCCAGTGATCAGCCCCAGCATTTT.

The chain has TRBV4-2 and TRBJ2-2; TRBD2 is a possible D gene (7 bases). Trimming pared 1 base from V and 6 bases from J, leaving 15 bases between. The CDR3 extends over 16 amino acids. CDR1 is LGHNA and CDR2 is YNFKEQ in the germline V gene. The CDR3 DNA follows: TGTGCCAGCAGCCAAGGAGGGGGGAGGGTCGCCGGGGAGCTGTTTTTT. This sequence encodes CASSQGGGRVAGELFF.

The chain has TRBV11-2 and TRBJ2-6; D gene uncertain. The CDR3 has 15 amino acids. V lost 2 bases to trimming and J lost 4 bases, with 9 bases between them. The germline CDR1 and CDR2 sequences are SGHAT and FQNNGV. CDR3 coding DNA: TGTGCCAGCAGCTTACGCAGCTCCGGGGCCAACGTCCTGACTTTC. Amino acid sequence: CASSLRSSGANVLTF.